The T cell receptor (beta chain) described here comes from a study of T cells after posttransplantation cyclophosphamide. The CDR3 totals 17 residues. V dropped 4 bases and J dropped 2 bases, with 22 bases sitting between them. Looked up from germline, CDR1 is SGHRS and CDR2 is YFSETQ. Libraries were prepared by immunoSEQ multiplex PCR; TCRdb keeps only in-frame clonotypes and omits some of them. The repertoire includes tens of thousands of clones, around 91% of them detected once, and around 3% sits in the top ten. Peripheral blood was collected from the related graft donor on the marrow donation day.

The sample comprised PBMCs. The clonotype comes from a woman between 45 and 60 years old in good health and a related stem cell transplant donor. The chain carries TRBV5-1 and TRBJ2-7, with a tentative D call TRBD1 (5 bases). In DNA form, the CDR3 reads TGCGCCAGCAGCCTATATGACAGCTCGTTAGCCCCCTACGAGCAGTACTTC. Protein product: CASSLYDSSLAPYEQYF.